Sequencing of this TCR beta chain was carried out in a study of T-cell reconstitution after alpha-beta-depleted transplantation in children. The authors prepared the TCRbeta library with unique molecular identifiers. Via MiXCR, TCRdb re-called the PCR reads, giving one row per CDR3 protein. The table includes just under 350,000 distinct CDR3 sequences, around 16% detected once. Trimming left V 2 bases short and J 2 bases short, with 19 bases between. CDR1 and CDR2 from the germline V gene are LGHNA and YSLEER. This CDR3 has 18 amino acids. Sample: PBMCs, mostly from graft donor cells, taken 360 days after TCRalphabeta/CD19-depleted stem cell transplant. The gene calls are TRBV4-3 and TRBJ2-1; tentatively, D is TRBD1 or TRBD2 (6 bases each). This TCR was recovered from a male patient aged 2 to 10 who had a stem cell transplant for acute lymphoblastic leukemia, so the T cells may come from the graft donor. CDR3 sequence: CASSQKWARGGAYNEQFF. CDR3 sequence (DNA): TGCGCCAGCAGCCAAAAGTGGGCCAGGGGAGGTGCCTACAATGAGCAGTTCTTC.